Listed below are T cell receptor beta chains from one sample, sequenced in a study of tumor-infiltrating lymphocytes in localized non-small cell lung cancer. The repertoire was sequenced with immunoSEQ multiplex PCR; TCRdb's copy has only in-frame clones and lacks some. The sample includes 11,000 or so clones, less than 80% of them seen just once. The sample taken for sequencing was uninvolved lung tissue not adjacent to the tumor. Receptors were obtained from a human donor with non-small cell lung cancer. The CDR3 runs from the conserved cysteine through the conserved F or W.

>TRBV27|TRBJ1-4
CAVEKLFF
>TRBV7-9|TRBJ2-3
CASSLGLGTDTQYF
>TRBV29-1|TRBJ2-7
CSVEGRRGITYEQYF
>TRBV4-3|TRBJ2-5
CASSQVLFGGRETQYF
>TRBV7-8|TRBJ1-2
CASSLEGKTYGYTF
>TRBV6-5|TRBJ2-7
CAISGQTGVPYEQYF
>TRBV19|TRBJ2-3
CASSTRLAGEPVDTQYF
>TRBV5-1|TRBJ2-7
CASSFGSSYEQYF
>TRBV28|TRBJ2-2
CASSIYHRSGELFF
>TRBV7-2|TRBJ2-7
CASSPIRYYEQYF
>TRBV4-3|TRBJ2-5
CASSQGAGEGFKETQYF
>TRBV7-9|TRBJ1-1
CASSLLQGSEAFF
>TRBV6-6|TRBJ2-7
CASRPWTVLENEQYF
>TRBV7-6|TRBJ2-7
CASSLTTGGLYEQYF
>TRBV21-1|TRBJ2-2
CASSKESSDRVNTGELFF
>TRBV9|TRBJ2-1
CASSPLAGRLNEQFF
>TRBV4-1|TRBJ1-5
CASSQGGEPQHF
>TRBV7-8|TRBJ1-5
CASSLDPGSNQPQHF
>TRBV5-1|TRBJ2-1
CASSLVRDNEQFF
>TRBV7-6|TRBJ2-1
CASSLSQNNEQFF
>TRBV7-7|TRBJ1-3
CASSRTDSGNTIYF
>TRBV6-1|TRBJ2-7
CASSELGYEQYF
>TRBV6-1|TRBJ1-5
CASSGGQYNQPQHF
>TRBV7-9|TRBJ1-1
CASRQSGSEAFF
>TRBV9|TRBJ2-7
CASSVGLAGPAHEQYF
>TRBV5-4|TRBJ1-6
CASSSSQGAGNSPLHF
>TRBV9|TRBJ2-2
CASSVGGAGELFF
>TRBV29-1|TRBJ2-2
CSSSGGVTGELFF
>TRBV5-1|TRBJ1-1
CASSGQGGTEAFF
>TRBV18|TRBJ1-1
CASSGRGMGAFF
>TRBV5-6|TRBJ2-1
CASSWGAGAGGEQFF
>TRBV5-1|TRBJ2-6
CASSREAGGNSGANVLTF
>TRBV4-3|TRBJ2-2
CASSQHSGRANAGELFF
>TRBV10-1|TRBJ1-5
CASSESGENQPQHF
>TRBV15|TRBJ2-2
CATSRDGLSGGELFF
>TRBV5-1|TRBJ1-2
CASGLQGYGYTF
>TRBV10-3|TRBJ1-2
CAISPGQGRANYGYTF
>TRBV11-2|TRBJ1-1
CASSLGRIEAFF
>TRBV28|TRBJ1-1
CASSFRGAFF
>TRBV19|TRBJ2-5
CASSILAGVRYQETQYF
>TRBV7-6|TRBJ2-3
CASSLVGVDTQYF
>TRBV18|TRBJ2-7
CASSPSGTANYEQYF
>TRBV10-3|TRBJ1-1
CAISTGSNTEAFF
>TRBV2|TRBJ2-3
CASKVDTQYF
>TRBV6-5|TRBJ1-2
CASSKGQGGLNGYTF